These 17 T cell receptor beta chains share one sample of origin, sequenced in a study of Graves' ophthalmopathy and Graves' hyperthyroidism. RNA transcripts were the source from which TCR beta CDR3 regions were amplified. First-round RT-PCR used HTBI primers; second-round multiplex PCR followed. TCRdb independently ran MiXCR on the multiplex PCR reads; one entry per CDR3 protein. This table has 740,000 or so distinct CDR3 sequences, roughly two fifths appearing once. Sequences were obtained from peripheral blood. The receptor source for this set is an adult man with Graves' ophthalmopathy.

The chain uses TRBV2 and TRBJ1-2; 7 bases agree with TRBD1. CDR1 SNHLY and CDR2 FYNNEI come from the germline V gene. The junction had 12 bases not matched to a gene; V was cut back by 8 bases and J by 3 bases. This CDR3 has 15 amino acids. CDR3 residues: CASSTSGTEYYGYTF. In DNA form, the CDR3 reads TGTGCCAGCTCAACCTCAGGGACAGAATACTATGGCTACACCTTC.

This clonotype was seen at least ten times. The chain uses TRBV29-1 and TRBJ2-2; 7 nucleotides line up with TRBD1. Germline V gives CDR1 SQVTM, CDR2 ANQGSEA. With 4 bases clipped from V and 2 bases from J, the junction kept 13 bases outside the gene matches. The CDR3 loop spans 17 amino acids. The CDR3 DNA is TGCAGCGTTGTCCAAGGGACCAGGGGGATTAACACCGGGGAGCTGTTTTTT. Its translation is CSVVQGTRGINTGELFF.

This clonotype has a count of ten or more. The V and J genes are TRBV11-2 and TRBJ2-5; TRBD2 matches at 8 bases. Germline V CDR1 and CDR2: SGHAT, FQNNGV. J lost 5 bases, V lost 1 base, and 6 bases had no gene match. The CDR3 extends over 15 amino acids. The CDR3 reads CASSLGQAGVETQYF. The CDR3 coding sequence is TGTGCCAGCAGCTTAGGCCAAGCGGGAGTGGAGACCCAGTACTTC.

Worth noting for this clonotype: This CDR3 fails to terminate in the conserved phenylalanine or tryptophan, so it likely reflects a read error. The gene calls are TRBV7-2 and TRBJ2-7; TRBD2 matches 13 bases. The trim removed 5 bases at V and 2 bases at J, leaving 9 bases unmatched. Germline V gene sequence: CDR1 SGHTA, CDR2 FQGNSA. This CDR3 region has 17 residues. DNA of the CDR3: TGTGCCAGCAGCGATCATCAGGGACTAGCGGGGCCCTACGAGCAGTACCTC. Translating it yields CASSDHQGLAGPYEQYL.

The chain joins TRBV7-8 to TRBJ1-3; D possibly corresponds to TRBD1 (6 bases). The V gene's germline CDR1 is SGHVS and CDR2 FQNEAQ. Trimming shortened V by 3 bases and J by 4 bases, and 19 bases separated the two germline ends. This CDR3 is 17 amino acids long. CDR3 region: CASSFGQRSGLGNTIYF. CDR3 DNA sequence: TGTGCCAGCAGCTTTGGACAGAGGAGCGGTTTGGGAAACACCATATATTTT.

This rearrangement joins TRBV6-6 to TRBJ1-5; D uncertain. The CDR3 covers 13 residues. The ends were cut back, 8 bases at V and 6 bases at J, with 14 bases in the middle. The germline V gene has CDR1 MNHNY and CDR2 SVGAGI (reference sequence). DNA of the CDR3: TGTGCCAGCGGTGAAGGGTTCGGTCAGCCCCAGCATTTT. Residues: CASGEGFGQPQHF.

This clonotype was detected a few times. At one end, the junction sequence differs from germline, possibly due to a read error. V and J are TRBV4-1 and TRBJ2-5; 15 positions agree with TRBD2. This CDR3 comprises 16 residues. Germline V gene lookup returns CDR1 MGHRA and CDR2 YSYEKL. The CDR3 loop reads CASSRTSGGGQETQYF. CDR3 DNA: TGTGCCAGCAGCCGGACTAGCGGGGGGGGACAAGAGACCCAGTACTTC.

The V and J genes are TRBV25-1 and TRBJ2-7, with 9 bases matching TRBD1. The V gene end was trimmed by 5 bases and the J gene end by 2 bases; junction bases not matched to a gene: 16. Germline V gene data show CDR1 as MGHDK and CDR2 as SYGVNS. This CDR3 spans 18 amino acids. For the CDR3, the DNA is TGTGCCAGCAGTTTACGTAGCACCAGGGACAGGGTAGCCTACGAGCAGTACTTC. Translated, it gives CASSLRSTRDRVAYEQYF.

CDR3 sequence: CASSLPGVAQGGAFF. CDR3 coding DNA: TGTGCCAGCAGCCTGCCAGGAGTCGCGCAGGGGGGGGCTTTCTTT. The rearrangement uses TRBV25-1 and TRBJ1-1, with TRBD1 matching 7 bases. With V trimmed by 6 bases and J by 11 bases, 18 bases remained unmatched. CDR3 length: 15 amino acids. Germline V lookup: CDR1 MGHDK, CDR2 SYGVNS.

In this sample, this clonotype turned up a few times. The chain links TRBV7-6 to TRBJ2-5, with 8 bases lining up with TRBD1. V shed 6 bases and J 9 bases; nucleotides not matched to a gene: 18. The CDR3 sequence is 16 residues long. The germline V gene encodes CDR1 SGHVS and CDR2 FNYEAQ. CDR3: CASSFLGAGGLEAQYF. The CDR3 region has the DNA TGTGCCAGCAGTTTCCTCGGTGCAGGGGGCCTGGAGGCCCAGTACTTC.

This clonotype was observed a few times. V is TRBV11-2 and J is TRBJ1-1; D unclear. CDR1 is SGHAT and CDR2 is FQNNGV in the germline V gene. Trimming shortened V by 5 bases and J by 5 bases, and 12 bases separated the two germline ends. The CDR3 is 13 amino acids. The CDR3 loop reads CASSLERVTEAFF. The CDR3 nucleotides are TGTGCCAGCAGCCTCGAACGGGTGACTGAAGCTTTCTTT.

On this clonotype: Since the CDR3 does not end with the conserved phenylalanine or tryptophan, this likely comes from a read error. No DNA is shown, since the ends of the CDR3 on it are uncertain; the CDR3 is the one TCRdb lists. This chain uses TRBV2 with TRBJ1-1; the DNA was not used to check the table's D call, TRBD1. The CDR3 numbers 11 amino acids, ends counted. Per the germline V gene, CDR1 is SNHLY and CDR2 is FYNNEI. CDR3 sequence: CASSQGQGATY.

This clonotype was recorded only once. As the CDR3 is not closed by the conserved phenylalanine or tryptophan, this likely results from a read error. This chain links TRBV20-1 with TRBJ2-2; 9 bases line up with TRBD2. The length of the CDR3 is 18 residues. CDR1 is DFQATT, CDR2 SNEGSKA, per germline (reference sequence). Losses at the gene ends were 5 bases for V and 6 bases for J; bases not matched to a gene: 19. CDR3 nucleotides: TGCAGTGCTCCCCCTGCGGCGGGAGGGCCTTGGGGATCCGGGGAGCTGTTTTAT. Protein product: CSAPPAAGGPWGSGELFY.

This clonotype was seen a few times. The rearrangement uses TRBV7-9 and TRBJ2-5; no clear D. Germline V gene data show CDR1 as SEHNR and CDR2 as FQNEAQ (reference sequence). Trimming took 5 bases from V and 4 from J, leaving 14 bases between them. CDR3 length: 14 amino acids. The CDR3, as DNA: TGTGCCAGCAGCCCCCCGTCCTTGGTAGAGACCCAGTACTTC. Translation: CASSPPSLVETQYF.

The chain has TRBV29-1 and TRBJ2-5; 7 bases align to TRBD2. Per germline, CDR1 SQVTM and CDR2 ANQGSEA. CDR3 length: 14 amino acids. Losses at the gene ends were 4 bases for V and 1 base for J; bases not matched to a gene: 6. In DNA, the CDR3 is TGCAGCGTTGGGGGGGGGTATTCCCAAGAGACCCAGTACTTC. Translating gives CSVGGGYSQETQYF.

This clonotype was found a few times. The DNA of the CDR3 is TGTGCCACCAGCTCCGGACAGGGGGCCTCCGGGGAGCTGTTTTTT. Its translation: CATSSGQGASGELFF. The rearrangement joins TRBV15 to TRBJ2-2; the match to TRBD1 covers 11 bases. Trimming removed 5 bases from V and 6 bases from J; junction bases left unmatched: 5. The V gene's germline CDR1 is LNHNV and CDR2 YYDKDF (reference sequence). This CDR3 has 15 amino acids.

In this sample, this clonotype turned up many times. CDR3 sequence: CASSGQIGREQYF. The CDR3 coding sequence is TGTGCCAGCAGCGGACAGATAGGTCGAGAGCAGTACTTC. This chain connects TRBV7-8 to TRBJ2-7, with D tentatively TRBD1 (6 bases). Looked up from germline, CDR1 is SGHVS and CDR2 is FQNEAQ. The V gene lost 5 bases and the J gene lost 7 bases, with 15 bases spanning the gap. The CDR3 totals 13 residues.